The 8 T cell receptor beta chains below were found in one sample sequenced in a study of Graves' ophthalmopathy and Graves' hyperthyroidism. Amplification targeted the TCR beta CDR3 regions, with RNA transcripts as the source material. Amplification began with first-round RT-PCR using HTBI primers, then second-round multiplex PCR was performed. TCRdb fed the multiplex PCR reads into MiXCR, producing one record per CDR3 protein. The sample records 600,000 to 700,000 distinct CDR3 sequences, just over 40% being singletons. Sequencing used peripheral blood. These receptors were obtained from an adult man with Graves' ophthalmopathy.

The rearrangement joins TRBV6-6 to TRBJ2-5; D uncertain. Trimming left V 0 bases short and J 5 bases short, with 10 bases between. In germline, CDR1 is MNHNY, CDR2 SVGAGI (reference sequence). The CDR3 totals 14 residues. The chain's CDR3 is CASSYSDGQETQYF. The CDR3 nucleotides read TGTGCCAGCAGTTACTCGGACGGGCAGGAGACCCAGTACTTC.

The chain joins TRBV7-2 to TRBJ1-5, with a possible D match to TRBD1 (6 bases). V shed 5 bases and J shed 10 bases, with 15 bases lying between them. CDR3 length: 13 residues. CDR1 and CDR2 (germline): SGHTA, FQGNSA. The CDR3 here is CASSVVAGGPQHF. Here the CDR3 DNA reads TGTGCCAGCAGCGTCGTAGCGGGGGGCCCCCAGCATTTT.

This chain uses TRBV5-4 with TRBJ1-1, with 7 nucleotides matching TRBD1. Germline loops: CDR1 SGHNT, CDR2 YYREEE (reference sequence). The CDR3 runs 17 residues. V gave up 1 base and J gave up 7 bases; unmatched junction bases: 16. The CDR3, as DNA: TGTGCCAGCAGCTTGCCGGTTCAAGGGGGCGGCGAGGGTGAAGCTTTCTTT. Its protein product is CASSLPVQGGGEGEAFF.

J is TRBJ1-1 and V is TRBV12-3 or TRBV12-4; a weak D match, TRBD1 (5 bases). V was pared by 4 bases and J by 10 bases, with 10 bases between. The CDR3 spans 11 residues. The CDR3 DNA reads TGTGCCAGCAGTTCCAGGGTTCTAGCTTTCTTT. This gives the protein CASSSRVLAFF.

This clonotype has at least ten counts. The chain links TRBV7-7 to TRBJ2-5; D perhaps matches TRBD1 (6 bases). Trimming shortened V by 5 bases and J by 4 bases, and 14 bases separated the two germline ends. In germline, CDR1 is SSHAT, CDR2 FNYEAQ (reference sequence). CDR3 length: 14 amino acids. The CDR3 nucleotides read TGTGCCAGCAGCGTAAGACAGGCCGCAGAGACCCAGTACTTC. Its protein is CASSVRQAAETQYF.

V is TRBV5-8 and J is TRBJ2-7; D is possibly TRBD1 (6 bases). V was trimmed by 5 bases and J by 1 base, leaving 22 bases between them. There are 17 residues in the CDR3. Germline values: CDR1 SGHTS, CDR2 YDEGEE. CDR3 region: CASRQGGLKPHSYEQYF. The CDR3 DNA reads as TGTGCCAGCAGACAAGGGGGATTAAAACCCCATTCCTACGAGCAGTACTTC.

This rearrangement joins TRBV4-1 to TRBJ1-5, with 8 bases fitting TRBD1. This CDR3 spans 14 amino acids. V was pared by 4 bases and J by 7 bases, with 6 bases of the junction left unmatched. Germline CDR1 reads MGHRA; CDR2 reads YSYEKL. The CDR3 here is CASSPRTGPQPQHF. DNA for the CDR3: TGCGCCAGCAGCCCCCGGACAGGGCCCCAGCCCCAGCATTTT.

This clonotype showed up just a few times. The chain carries TRBV10-3 and TRBJ1-1; weak D call: TRBD1 (5 bases). The CDR3 covers 13 residues. Looked up from germline, CDR1 is ENHRY and CDR2 is SYGVKD. Trimming stripped 7 bases from V and 1 base from J, with 10 bases between. The CDR3 region has the DNA TGTGCCATCACACGCGGGGGGAACACTGAAGCTTTCTTT. This gives the protein CAITRGGNTEAFF.